Presented here are 32 T cell receptor beta chains from one specimen sequenced in a study of T cell responses to AZD1222 COVID-19 vaccine (TCRdb year 2021). This sample's time point label indicates: about 28 days (+/-7) after the second vaccine dose. The library was prepared using the immunoSEQ multiplex PCR assay. The table comes from immuneACCESS by way of TCRdb, which keeps in-frame sequences with V and J called. Part of the clones is missing from these tables; in studies checked, under half for an unresolved V gene and the rest for unknown reasons. The sample table lists about 150,000 clones, around 92% of them with a count of one. The ten biggest clones cover 2.5% to 4% of the sample. The specimen comprised peripheral blood, sampled 28 days after the second AZD1222 dose. The receptors here all came from an adult who received the AZD1222 COVID-19 vaccine.

V and J are TRBV24-1 and TRBJ1-2; no reliable D call. The V and J ends lost 3 bases and 7 bases respectively, with 5 bases between them. The CDR3 is 11 residues long. Germline CDR1 KGHDR, CDR2 SFDVKD. Here the CDR3 reads CATSDASGYTF. The CDR3 region has the DNA TGTGCCACCAGTGATGCTTCTGGCTACACCTTC.

The chain employs TRBV30 and TRBJ1-2; TRBD1 matches 8 bases. The junction had 10 bases not matched to a gene; V was cut back by 2 bases and J by 8 bases. The V gene's germline CDR1 is GTSNPN and CDR2 SVGIG (reference sequence). The CDR3 sequence is 14 residues long. The CDR3 spells CAWSSGTGLTGYTF. The CDR3 DNA follows: TGTGCCTGGAGTTCCGGGACAGGTTTAACAGGCTACACCTTC.

The chain has TRBV5-1 and TRBJ2-3; perhaps TRBD1 as D (7 bases). Germline V gene lookup returns CDR1 SGHRS and CDR2 YFSETQ. Trimming removed 1 base from V and 3 bases from J, with 15 bases in between. The CDR3 covers 16 residues. The CDR3: CASSLRGQGGTDTQYF. CDR3 nucleotides: TGCGCCAGCAGCTTGAGAGGCCAGGGGGGTACAGATACGCAGTATTTT.

The rearrangement uses TRBV24-1 and TRBJ1-2, with 8 nucleotides matching TRBD1. Trimming at V came to 4 bases and at J to 4 bases, leaving 1 base not matched to a gene. Germline CDR1 reads KGHDR; CDR2 reads SFDVKD. The CDR3 is 13 residues long. This CDR3 reads CATSDGQGYGYTF. As DNA, the CDR3 is TGTGCCACCAGTGACGGACAGGGCTATGGCTACACCTTC.

The chain links TRBV29-1 to TRBJ1-1; TRBD1 might be the D (5 bases). V lost 2 bases and J lost 5, with 9 bases in between. CDR1 SQVTM and CDR2 ANQGSEA come from the germline V gene. The CDR3 consists of 12 residues. CDR3 protein: CSVERGGTEAFF. The DNA of the CDR3 is TGCAGCGTTGAAAGGGGTGGAACTGAAGCTTTCTTT.

The V and J genes are TRBV24-1 and TRBJ2-1, with 7 nucleotides matching TRBD2. The CDR3 runs 16 residues. Germline V gene sequence: CDR1 KGHDR, CDR2 SFDVKD. Trimming cost V 3 bases and J 7 bases; bases outside gene matches: 11. CDR3: CATSDPLPGLSNEQFF. In nucleotides, the CDR3 is TGTGCCACCAGTGATCCGTTACCGGGACTATCGAATGAGCAGTTCTTC.

The rearrangement joins TRBV6-5 to TRBJ1-2; D is unclear. The V end was cut by 4 bases, the J end by 1 base, with 16 bases between. This CDR3 is 16 amino acids long. The germline CDR1 and CDR2 sequences are MNHEY and SVGAGI. The CDR3 here is CASSSGQLAGNYGYTF. Written as DNA, the CDR3 is TGTGCCAGCAGTTCCGGGCAGCTTGCTGGTAACTATGGCTACACCTTC.

The chain carries TRBV3-1 (or the pseudogene TRBV3-2) and TRBJ2-7; D is ambiguous. Germline assignment: CDR1 LGHDT and CDR2 YNNKEL (reference sequence). CDR3 length: 14 amino acids. Trimming stripped 1 base from V and 3 bases from J, with 10 bases between. CDR3 in DNA: TGTGCCAGCAGCCAAGGAAATCCGGGCTACGAGCAGTACTTC. Its protein is CASSQGNPGYEQYF.

The chain links TRBV29-1 to TRBJ2-7, with 12 bases fitting TRBD2. Germline loops: CDR1 SQVTM, CDR2 ANQGSEA. V shed 5 bases, J shed 1 base, and the junction held 3 bases outside the gene matches. This CDR3 is 14 amino acids long. CDR3 protein: CSVRTSGISYEQYF. The DNA for the CDR3 is TGCAGCGTTAGGACTAGCGGGATATCCTACGAGCAGTACTTC.

This clone was observed once. The V and J genes are TRBV29-1 and TRBJ2-4; D tentatively fits TRBD1 or TRBD2 (6 bases each). Germline lookup yields CDR1 SQVTM and CDR2 ANQGSEA. Trimming removed 7 bases from V and 8 bases from J, with 24 bases in between. CDR3 length equals 15 residues. CDR3 in amino acids: CSASSGQGKRDIQYF. The DNA of the CDR3 is TGCAGCGCCTCGTCAGGGCAGGGGAAGCGGGACATTCAGTACTTC.

V gene TRBV2 combines with J gene TRBJ1-3, with D hard to call. Germline CDR1 SNHLY, CDR2 FYNNEI. The CDR3 runs to 12 residues. Trimming shortened V by 7 bases and J by 4 bases, and 8 bases separated the two germline ends. The CDR3 coding sequence is TGTGCCAGCATCACCGAGGGAAACACCATATATTTT. It is translated as CASITEGNTIYF.

The chain carries TRBV18 and TRBJ1-1; D call uncertain. Germline CDR1 and CDR2: KGHSH and LQKENI. Trimming took off 2 bases at V and 0 bases at J, with 13 bases between the two ends. This CDR3 spans 16 amino acids. This CDR3 reads CASSPVAGQVNTEAFF. In DNA, the CDR3 is TGTGCCAGCTCACCAGTGGCAGGCCAAGTGAACACTGAAGCTTTCTTT.

The chain uses TRBV7-9 and TRBJ1-3; D is unresolved. Between the trimmed V and J ends, which lost 1 base and 11 bases, there was a span of 15 bases. CDR1 and CDR2 from the germline V gene are SEHNR and FQNEAQ (reference sequence). CDR3 size: 14 residues. CDR3 residues: CASSLGIKGAAIYF. The CDR3 DNA sequence: TGTGCCAGCAGCTTAGGGATTAAGGGTGCGGCCATATATTTT.

The sample holds a few counts of this clone. The V gene is TRBV2, the J gene TRBJ1-5; 7 bases are shared with TRBD1. CDR1 is SNHLY and CDR2 is FYNNEI in the germline V gene. V trimming: 9 bases; J trimming: 1 base; junction bases outside the gene matches: 12. This CDR3 region has 16 residues. CDR3 bases: TGTGCCAGTCAATCGACAGGGATATGGAGCAATCAGCCCCAGCATTTT. Translation gives CASQSTGIWSNQPQHF.

In this sample, this clone turned up a few times. Here the CDR3 DNA reads TGTGCCAGCAAAGGCATTAGCCTGAACACCGGGGAGCTGTTTTTT. Encoded protein: CASKGISLNTGELFF. The rearrangement uses TRBV11-2 and TRBJ2-2; D gene uncertain. V was cut by 7 bases and J by 1 base, with 13 bases left in between. Germline lookup yields CDR1 SGHAT and CDR2 FQNNGV. The CDR3 is made up of 15 amino acids.

The chain links TRBV14 to TRBJ2-3, with 7 bases lining up with TRBD2. Germline V CDR1 and CDR2: SGHDN, FVKESK. The CDR3 consists of 15 residues. The trim removed 3 bases at V and 5 bases at J, leaving 8 bases unmatched. The CDR3 nucleotides read TGTGCCAGCAGCCACCGCGGGGGAAGGGGAGATACGCAGTATTTT. Its protein is CASSHRGGRGDTQYF.

This chain uses TRBV4-3 with TRBJ2-2; D not certain. The CDR3 has 13 residues. Trimming stripped 0 bases from V and 6 bases from J, with 5 bases between. Germline V gene data show CDR1 as LGHNA and CDR2 as YSLEER. Written as DNA, the CDR3 is TGCGCCAGCAGCCAAGATCGGGCCGGGGAGCTGTTTTTT. Translation gives CASSQDRAGELFF.

The count of this clone is one. The chain combines TRBV4-1 with TRBJ2-5; D is unclear. The length of the CDR3 is 15 residues. Per the germline V gene, CDR1 is MGHRA and CDR2 is YSYEKL. V shed 1 base and J shed 5 bases, with 14 bases lying between them. Here the CDR3 DNA reads TGCGCCAGCAGCCAAGTATTAACACCAACGGAGACCCAGTACTTC. It is translated as CASSQVLTPTETQYF.

The J gene is TRBJ1-2, the V gene TRBV6-5; D is uncertain. This CDR3 has 13 residues. Trimming cost V 2 bases and J 4 bases, with 8 bases left between them. From germline, CDR1 is MNHEY and CDR2 SVGAGI. CDR3 region: CASSYDGSYGYTF. CDR3 bases: TGTGCCAGCAGTTACGACGGCAGCTATGGCTACACCTTC.

The CDR3 DNA is TGTGCCAGCAGCTTTGGTCTAGACGGAGGGCAGTTCTTC. Its translation: CASSFGLDGGQFF. V and J are TRBV7-8 and TRBJ2-1, with D maybe TRBD2 (5 bases). The CDR3 runs to 13 residues. The germline gives CDR1 SGHVS, CDR2 FQNEAQ. V dropped 3 bases and J dropped 12 bases, with 15 bases sitting between them. The full variable domain, rest sourced from reference TRBV7-8 and TRBJ2-1, is GAGVSQSPRYKVAKRGQDVALRCDPISGHVSLFWYQQALGQGPEFLTYFQNEAQLDKSGLPSDRFFAERPEGSVSTLKIQRTQQEDSAVYLCASSFGLDGGQFFGPGTRLTVL.

The CDR3 coding sequence is TGCAGTGCTAGTCTTTGGTCAGGGGGCTCCAATCAGCCCCAGCATTTT. As protein: CSASLWSGGSNQPQHF. The genes are TRBV20-1 and TRBJ1-5; 8 bases map to TRBD1. Germline lookup yields CDR1 DFQATT and CDR2 SNEGSKA (reference sequence). The CDR3 extends over 16 amino acids. J lost 3 bases, V lost 3 bases, and 10 bases had no gene match.

This clone is a singleton in its sample. The chain links TRBV6-5 to TRBJ2-7; D uncertain. Germline V lookup: CDR1 MNHEY, CDR2 SVGAGI. Trimming removed 2 bases from V and 6 bases from J, with 5 bases in between. The CDR3 covers 11 residues. CDR3 sequence reads: CASSYRREQYF. CDR3 nucleotide sequence: TGTGCCAGCAGTTACCGCCGCGAGCAGTACTTC.

V is TRBV3-1 (or the pseudogene TRBV3-2) and J is TRBJ2-7; no reliable D call. Between the trimmed V and J ends, which lost 7 bases and 3 bases, there was a span of 13 bases. CDR1 LGHDT and CDR2 YNNKEL come from the germline V gene (reference sequence). The CDR3 length is 13 residues. DNA for the CDR3: TGTGCCAGCAACCTCCTTGGTGACTACGAGCAGTACTTC. This gives the protein CASNLLGDYEQYF.

This clone was counted once. The rearrangement uses TRBV4-1 and TRBJ1-4, with D tentatively TRBD1 (5 bases). The ends were cut back, 1 base at V and 3 bases at J, with 9 bases in the middle. The CDR3 covers 15 residues. CDR1 is MGHRA, CDR2 YSYEKL, per germline. As DNA, the CDR3 is TGCGCCAGCAGCCAAGCAGGGATGTCTAATGAAAAACTGTTTTTT. Translated, it gives CASSQAGMSNEKLFF.

The count of this clone is one. The rearrangement links TRBV5-1 to TRBJ2-1; D is perhaps TRBD2 (6 bases). Germline lookup yields CDR1 SGHRS and CDR2 YFSETQ. The germline V and J ends were trimmed by 7 bases and 1 base, with 12 bases remaining between them. The CDR3 extends over 14 amino acids. CDR3 coding DNA: TGCGCCAGCGCGTGGGGAGGATCCTACAATGAGCAGTTCTTC. Its protein is CASAWGGSYNEQFF.

The genes are TRBV27 and TRBJ2-3; 11 positions agree with TRBD2. The CDR3 contains 19 residues. CDR1 is MNHEY and CDR2 is SMNVEV in the germline V gene (reference sequence). Trimming cost V 3 bases and J 3 bases; bases outside gene matches: 14. The CDR3, as DNA: TGTGCCAGCAGTTTTTTGTCGGCTAGCGGGGGGAGAGGTACAGATACGCAGTATTTT. Protein product: CASSFLSASGGRGTDTQYF.

The chain links TRBV13 to TRBJ1-2; tentatively, D is TRBD1 (5 bases). V lost 5 bases to trimming and J lost 4 bases, with 14 bases between them. The CDR3 runs 14 residues. Germline V lookup: CDR1 PRHDT, CDR2 FYEKMQ (reference sequence). The CDR3 DNA reads TGTGCCAGCAGCCCATTCAGGGAAAGCTATGGCTACACCTTC. It specifies CASSPFRESYGYTF.

This chain joins TRBV11-2 and TRBJ2-7, with 8 nucleotides matching TRBD1. The CDR3 extends over 16 amino acids. V shed 1 base and J 1 base; nucleotides not matched to a gene: 6. CDR1 is SGHAT, CDR2 FQNNGV, per germline. The CDR3 region is CASSLGQGSSSYEQYF. The DNA for the CDR3 is TGTGCCAGCAGCTTAGGACAGGGGTCTAGTTCCTACGAGCAGTACTTC.

The genes are TRBV6-2 or TRBV6-3 and TRBJ1-2, with 8 nucleotides matching TRBD1. After removal of 6 bases from V and 3 bases from J, the junction contained 15 bases not matched to a gene. CDR1 is MNHEY and CDR2 is SVGEGT in the germline V gene. This CDR3 has 17 amino acids. The CDR3 DNA follows: TGTGCCAGCAGCCCGGACAGGGAGGAACATTTCTACTATGGCTACACCTTC. This gives the protein CASSPDREEHFYYGYTF.

This clone was detected only once. The chain carries TRBV28 and TRBJ1-1, with unresolved D. Germline V gene data show CDR1 as MDHEN and CDR2 as SYDVKM. The CDR3 sequence is 15 residues long. V lost 8 bases, J lost 0 bases, and 16 bases lay in between. The CDR3 loop reads CASARSLIMNTEAFF. CDR3 nucleotide sequence: TGTGCCAGCGCCCGCAGTTTAATTATGAACACTGAAGCTTTCTTT.

This clone was found once. The genes are TRBV7-2 and TRBJ2-1; 12 bases map to TRBD2. The CDR3 sequence is 14 residues long. The junction had 5 bases not matched to a gene; V was cut back by 5 bases and J by 9 bases. The germline CDR1 and CDR2 sequences are SGHTA and FQGNSA. The CDR3 DNA is TGTGCCAGCAGCAACCTAGCGGGAGGGAGTGAGCAGTTCTTC. This gives the protein CASSNLAGGSEQFF.

The gene calls are TRBV7-9 and TRBJ1-1, with TRBD1 matching 9 bases. This CDR3 is built from 14 residues. V dropped 2 bases and J dropped 5; count of bases not matched to a gene: 3. CDR1 and CDR2 from the germline V gene are SEHNR and FQNEAQ (reference sequence). This chain's CDR3 is CASSLTGGGTEAFF. The CDR3 nucleotides read TGTGCCAGCAGCTTAACAGGGGGCGGGACTGAAGCTTTCTTT.